The 8 T cell receptor beta chains below all came from one sample that was sequenced in a study of regulatory T cells in long-lasting Graves disease. Time point described: persistent/refractory GD, antithyroid drugs over 5 years with positive TRAb. There was RNA extracted from PBMCs, and the TCR library was made from it. iRepertoire HTBI primers and Arm-PCR of CDR3 regions built TCR beta libraries. A single record per CDR3 protein comes from TCRdb applying MiXCR to the multiplex PCR reads. The data show hundreds of thousands of distinct CDR3 sequences, less than 25% seen once. The source material was peripheral blood mononuclear cells (PBMCs), sampled when the disease was refractory, from a patient treated with antithyroid drugs. These receptors were obtained from a female donor with Graves disease.

This clonotype has a handful of counts. J is TRBJ2-3 and V is TRBV7-2, with 13 bases lining up with TRBD2. Trimming at V came to 4 bases and at J to 3 bases, leaving 4 bases not matched to a gene. The CDR3 totals 16 residues. CDR1 and CDR2 (germline): SGHTA, FQGNSA. As DNA, the CDR3 is TGTGCCAGCAGCTACCCGGGACTAGCGGGAACAGATACGCAGTATTTT. Translated, it gives CASSYPGLAGTDTQYF.

This clonotype was detected ten times or more. This chain links TRBV15 with TRBJ1-2; 8 bases line up with TRBD1. Trimming cost V 3 bases and J 8 bases; bases outside gene matches: 5. Looked up from germline, CDR1 is LNHNV and CDR2 is YYDKDF (reference sequence). This CDR3 spans 13 amino acids. The CDR3 spells CATSSRGREGYTF. The CDR3 nucleotides read TGTGCCACCAGCAGCAGGGGGCGTGAAGGCTACACCTTC.

The J gene is TRBJ2-3, the V gene TRBV27; TRBD2 agrees at 7 bases. V lost 1 base, J lost 2 bases, and 6 bases stayed unmatched. Germline V gene lookup returns CDR1 MNHEY and CDR2 SMNVEV (reference sequence). CDR3 length: 16 residues. The chain's CDR3 is CASSLWPSGTTDTQYF. Written as DNA, the CDR3 is TGTGCCAGCAGTTTATGGCCTAGCGGAACCACAGATACGCAGTATTTT.

V usage is TRBV7-2 and J usage is TRBJ1-5; 9 bases are a match to TRBD1. V lost 1 base and J lost 5; bases outside the gene matches: 3. Germline V gene sequence: CDR1 SGHTA, CDR2 FQGNSA. This CDR3 contains 15 residues. The CDR3 region is CASSLEQGAYQPQHF. The CDR3 nucleotides read TGTGCCAGCAGCTTAGAACAGGGGGCCTATCAGCCCCAGCATTTT.

The J gene is TRBJ2-2, the V gene TRBV15; D call uncertain. Germline assignment: CDR1 LNHNV and CDR2 YYDKDF (reference sequence). The germline V and J ends were trimmed by 5 bases and 1 base, with 2 bases remaining between them. The CDR3 has 12 amino acids. The CDR3 region is CATSGNTGELFF. The CDR3 bases are TGTGCCACCAGCGGGAACACCGGGGAGCTGTTTTTT.

This clonotype was counted at least ten times. The chain joins TRBV28 to TRBJ2-5; D not resolved. The CDR3 contains 11 residues. The V end was cut by 5 bases, the J end by 6 bases, with 7 bases between. Germline loops: CDR1 MDHEN, CDR2 SYDVKM. The CDR3 nucleotides read TGTGCCAGCAGTCAGGTGAAGACCCAGTACTTC. Protein: CASSQVKTQYF. Using reference TRBV28 and TRBJ2-5 for the parts outside the CDR3, the full variable domain is DVKVTQSSRYLVKRTGEKVFLECVQDMDHENMFWYRQDPGLGLRLIYFSYDVKMKEKGDIPEGYSVSREKKERFSLILESASTNQTSMYLCASSQVKTQYFGPGTRLLVL.

This chain links TRBV30 with TRBJ2-6, with a possible D match to TRBD2 (6 bases). The V end was cut by 6 bases, the J end by 0 bases, with 9 bases between. Germline V gene data show CDR1 as GTSNPN and CDR2 as SVGIG (reference sequence). The CDR3 has 14 amino acids. CDR3 residues: CACVGGSGANVLTF. The CDR3, as DNA: TGTGCCTGTGTGGGGGGCTCTGGGGCCAACGTCCTGACTTTC.

This clonotype was detected many times. The rearrangement links TRBV12-3 or TRBV12-4 to TRBJ2-7; a possible D gene is TRBD2 (5 bases). V lost 4 bases and J lost 5, with 9 bases in between. The CDR3 sequence is 12 residues long. The CDR3 is CASSWASHEQYF. The CDR3 DNA is TGTGCCAGCAGTTGGGCTAGCCACGAGCAGTACTTC.